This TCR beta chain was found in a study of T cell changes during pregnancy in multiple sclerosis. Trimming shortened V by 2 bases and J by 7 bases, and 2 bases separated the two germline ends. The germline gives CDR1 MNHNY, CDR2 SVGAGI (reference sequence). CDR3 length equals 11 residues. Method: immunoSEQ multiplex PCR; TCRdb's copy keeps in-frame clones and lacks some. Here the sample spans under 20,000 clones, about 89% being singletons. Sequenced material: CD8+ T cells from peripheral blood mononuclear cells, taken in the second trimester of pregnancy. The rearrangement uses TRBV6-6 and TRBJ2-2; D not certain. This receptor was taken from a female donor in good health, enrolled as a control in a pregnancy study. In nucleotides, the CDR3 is TGTGCCAGCAGTTACCTCGGGGAGCTGTTTTTT. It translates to CASSYLGELFF.